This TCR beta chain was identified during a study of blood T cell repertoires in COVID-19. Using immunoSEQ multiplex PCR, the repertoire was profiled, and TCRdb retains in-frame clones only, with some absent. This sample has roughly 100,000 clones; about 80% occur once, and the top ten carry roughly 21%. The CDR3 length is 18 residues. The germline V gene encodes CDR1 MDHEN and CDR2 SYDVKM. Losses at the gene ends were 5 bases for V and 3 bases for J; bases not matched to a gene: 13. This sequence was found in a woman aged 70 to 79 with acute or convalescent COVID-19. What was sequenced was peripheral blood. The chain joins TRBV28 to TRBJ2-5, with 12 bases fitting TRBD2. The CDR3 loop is CASSPRLAGVPEKETQYF. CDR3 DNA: TGTGCCAGCAGTCCACGACTAGCGGGGGTGCCCGAAAAAGAGACCCAGTACTTC.